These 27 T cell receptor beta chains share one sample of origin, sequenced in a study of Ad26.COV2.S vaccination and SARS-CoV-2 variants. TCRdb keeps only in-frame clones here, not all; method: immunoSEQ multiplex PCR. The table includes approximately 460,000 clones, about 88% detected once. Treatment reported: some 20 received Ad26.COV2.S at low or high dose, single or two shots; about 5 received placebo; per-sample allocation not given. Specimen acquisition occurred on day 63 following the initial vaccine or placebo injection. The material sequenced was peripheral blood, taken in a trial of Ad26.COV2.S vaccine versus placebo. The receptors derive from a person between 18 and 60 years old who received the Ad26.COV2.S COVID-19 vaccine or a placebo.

The CDR3 spells CASSARNLGEQYF. CDR3 coding DNA: TGTGCCAGCAGCGCCAGGAATCTAGGCGAGCAGTACTTC. V and J are TRBV12-3 or TRBV12-4 and TRBJ2-7; D is undetermined. The CDR3 extends over 13 amino acids. The V end was cut by 6 bases, the J end by 6 bases, with 15 bases between.

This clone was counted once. CDR3 region: CASSQDRWESDTQYF. In DNA form, the CDR3 reads TGTGCCAGCAGCCAAGATCGCTGGGAATCAGATACGCAGTATTTT. This sequence joins TRBV3-1 (or the pseudogene TRBV3-2) and TRBJ2-3; D unresolved. Germline V gene data show CDR1 as LGHDT and CDR2 as YNNKEL (reference sequence). The CDR3 consists of 15 residues. V dropped 0 bases and J dropped 4 bases, with 11 bases sitting between them.

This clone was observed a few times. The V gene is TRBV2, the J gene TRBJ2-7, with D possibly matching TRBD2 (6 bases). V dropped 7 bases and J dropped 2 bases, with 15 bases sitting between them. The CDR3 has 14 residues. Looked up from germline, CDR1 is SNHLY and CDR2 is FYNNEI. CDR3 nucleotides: TGTGCCAGCACGCTTGCGGGAAGGGCCTACGAGCAGTACTTC. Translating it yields CASTLAGRAYEQYF. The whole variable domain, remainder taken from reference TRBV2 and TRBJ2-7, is EPEVTQTPSHQVTQMGQEVILRCVPISNHLYFYWYRQILGQKVEFLVSFYNNEISEKSEIFDDQFSVERPDGSNFTLKIRSTKLEDSAMYFCASTLAGRAYEQYFGPGTRLTVT.

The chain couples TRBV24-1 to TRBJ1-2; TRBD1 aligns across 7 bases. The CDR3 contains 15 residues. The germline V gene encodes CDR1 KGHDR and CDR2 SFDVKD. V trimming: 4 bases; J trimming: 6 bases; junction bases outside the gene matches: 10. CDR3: CATSDRGDPHHGYTF. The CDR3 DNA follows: TGTGCCACCAGTGACAGGGGGGACCCTCACCATGGCTACACCTTC.

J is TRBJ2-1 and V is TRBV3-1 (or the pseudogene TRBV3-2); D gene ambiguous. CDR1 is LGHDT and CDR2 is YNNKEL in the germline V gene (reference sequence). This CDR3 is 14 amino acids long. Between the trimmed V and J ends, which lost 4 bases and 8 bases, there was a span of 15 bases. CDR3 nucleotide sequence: TGTGCCAGCAGCCGGAGTGGGTCGAGCGATGAGCAGTTCTTC. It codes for CASSRSGSSDEQFF.

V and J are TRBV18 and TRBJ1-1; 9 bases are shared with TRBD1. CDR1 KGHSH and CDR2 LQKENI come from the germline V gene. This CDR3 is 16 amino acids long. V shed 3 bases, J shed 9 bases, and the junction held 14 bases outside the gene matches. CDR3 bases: TGTGCCAGCTCACCGTCCCGGGACAGGGTAAAGGCCCAAGCTTTCTTT. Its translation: CASSPSRDRVKAQAFF.

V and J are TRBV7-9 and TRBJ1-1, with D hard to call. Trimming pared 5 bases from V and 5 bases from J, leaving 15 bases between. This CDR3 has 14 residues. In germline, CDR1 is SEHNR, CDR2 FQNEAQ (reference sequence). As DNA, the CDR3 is TGTGCCAGCAGCAAGGAAGACAAATGGACTGAAGCTTTCTTT. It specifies CASSKEDKWTEAFF.

In DNA, the CDR3 is TGTGCCAGCAGTGAAGCAGCGGGCTCCTACAATGAGCAGTTCTTC. Its protein product is CASSEAAGSYNEQFF. The genes are TRBV6-1 and TRBJ2-1; tentatively, D is TRBD2 (6 bases). Germline assignment: CDR1 MNHNS and CDR2 SASEGT. Trimming shortened V by 0 bases and J by 0 bases, and 6 bases separated the two germline ends. CDR3 length: 15 amino acids.

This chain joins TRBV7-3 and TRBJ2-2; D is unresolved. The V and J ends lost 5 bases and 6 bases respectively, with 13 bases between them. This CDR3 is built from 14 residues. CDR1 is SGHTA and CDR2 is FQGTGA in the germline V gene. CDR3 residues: CASSASHNSGELFF. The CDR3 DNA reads TGTGCCAGCAGCGCTTCACATAACTCCGGGGAGCTGTTTTTT.

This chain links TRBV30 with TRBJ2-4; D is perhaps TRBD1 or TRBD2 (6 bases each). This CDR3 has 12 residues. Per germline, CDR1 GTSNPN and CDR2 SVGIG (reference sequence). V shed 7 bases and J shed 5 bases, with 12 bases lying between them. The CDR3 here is CASGALQNIQYF. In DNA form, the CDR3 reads TGTGCCTCGGGGGCCCTTCAAAACATTCAGTACTTC. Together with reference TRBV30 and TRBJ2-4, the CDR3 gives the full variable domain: SQTIHQWPATLVQPVGSPLSLECTVEGTSNPNLYWYRQAAGRGLQLLFYSVGIGQISSEVPQNLSASRPQDRQFILSSKKLLLSDSGFYLCASGALQNIQYFGAGTRLSVL.

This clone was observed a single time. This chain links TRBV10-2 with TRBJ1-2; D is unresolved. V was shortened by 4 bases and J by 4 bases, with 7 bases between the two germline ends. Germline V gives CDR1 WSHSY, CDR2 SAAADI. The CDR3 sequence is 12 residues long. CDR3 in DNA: TGCGCCAGCAGTGGCGGATCCTATGGCTACACCTTC. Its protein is CASSGGSYGYTF.

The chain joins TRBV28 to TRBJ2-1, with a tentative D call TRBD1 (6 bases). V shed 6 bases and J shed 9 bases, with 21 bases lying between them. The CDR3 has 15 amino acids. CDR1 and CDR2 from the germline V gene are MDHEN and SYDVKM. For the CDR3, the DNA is TGTGCCAGCAGGCCCCGGGCAGGGGAGTTAGGTGAGCAGTTCTTC. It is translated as CASRPRAGELGEQFF.

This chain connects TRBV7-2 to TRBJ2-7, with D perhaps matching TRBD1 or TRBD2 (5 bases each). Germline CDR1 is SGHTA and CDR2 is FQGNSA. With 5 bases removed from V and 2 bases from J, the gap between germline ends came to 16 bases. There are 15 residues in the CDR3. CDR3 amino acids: CASSARDARPYEQYF. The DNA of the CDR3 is TGTGCCAGCAGCGCACGGGACGCCCGACCCTACGAGCAGTACTTC. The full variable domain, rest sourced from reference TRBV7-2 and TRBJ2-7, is GAGVSQSPSNKVTEKGKDVELRCDPISGHTALYWYRQSLGQGLEFLIYFQGNSAPDKSGLPSDRFSAERTGGSVSTLTIQRTQQEDSAVYLCASSARDARPYEQYFGPGTRLTVT.

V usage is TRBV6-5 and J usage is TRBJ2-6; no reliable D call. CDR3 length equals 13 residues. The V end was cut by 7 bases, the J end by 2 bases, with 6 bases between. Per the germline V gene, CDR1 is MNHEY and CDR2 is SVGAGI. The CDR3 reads CASKETGANVLTF. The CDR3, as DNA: TGTGCCAGCAAAGAGACTGGGGCCAACGTCCTGACTTTC.

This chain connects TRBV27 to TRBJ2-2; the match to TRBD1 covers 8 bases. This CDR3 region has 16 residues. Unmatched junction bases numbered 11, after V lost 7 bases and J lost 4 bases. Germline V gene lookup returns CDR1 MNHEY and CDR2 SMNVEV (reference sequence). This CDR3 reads CASTRAQGAGTGELFF. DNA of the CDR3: TGTGCCAGCACCCGGGCGCAGGGGGCGGGCACCGGGGAGCTGTTTTTT.

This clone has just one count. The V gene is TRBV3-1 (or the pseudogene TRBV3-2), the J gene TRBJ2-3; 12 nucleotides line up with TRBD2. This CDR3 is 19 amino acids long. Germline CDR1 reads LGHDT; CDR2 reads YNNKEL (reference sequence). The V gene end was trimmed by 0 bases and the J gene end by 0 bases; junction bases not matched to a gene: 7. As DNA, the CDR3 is TGTGCCAGCAGCCAAGATCTAGCGGGAGGGCTTACTAGCACAGATACGCAGTATTTT. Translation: CASSQDLAGGLTSTDTQYF.

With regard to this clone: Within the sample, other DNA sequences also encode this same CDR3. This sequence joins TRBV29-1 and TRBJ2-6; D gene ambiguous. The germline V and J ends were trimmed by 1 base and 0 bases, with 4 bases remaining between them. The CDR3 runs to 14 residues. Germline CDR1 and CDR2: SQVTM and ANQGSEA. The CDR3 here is CSVEVGSGANVLTF. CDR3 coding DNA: TGCAGCGTTGAAGTGGGCTCTGGGGCCAACGTCCTGACTTTC.

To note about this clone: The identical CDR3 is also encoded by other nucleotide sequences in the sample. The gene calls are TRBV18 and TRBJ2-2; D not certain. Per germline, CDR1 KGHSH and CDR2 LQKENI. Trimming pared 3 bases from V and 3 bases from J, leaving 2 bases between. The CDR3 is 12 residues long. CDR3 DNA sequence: TGTGCCAGCTCACCGGACACCGGGGAGCTGTTTTTT. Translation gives CASSPDTGELFF.

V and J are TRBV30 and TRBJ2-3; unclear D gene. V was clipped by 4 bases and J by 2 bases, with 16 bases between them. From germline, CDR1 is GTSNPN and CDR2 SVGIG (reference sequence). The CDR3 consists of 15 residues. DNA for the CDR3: TGTGCCTGGATGCATGGCATGCGTCTCACAGATACGCAGTATTTT. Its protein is CAWMHGMRLTDTQYF.

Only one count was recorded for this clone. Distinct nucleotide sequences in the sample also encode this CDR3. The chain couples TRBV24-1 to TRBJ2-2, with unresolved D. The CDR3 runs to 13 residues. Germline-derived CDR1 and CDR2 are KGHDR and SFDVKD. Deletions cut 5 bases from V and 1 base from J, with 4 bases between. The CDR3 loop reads CATSGRNTGELFF. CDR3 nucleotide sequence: TGTGCCACCAGTGGGCGGAACACCGGGGAGCTGTTTTTT.

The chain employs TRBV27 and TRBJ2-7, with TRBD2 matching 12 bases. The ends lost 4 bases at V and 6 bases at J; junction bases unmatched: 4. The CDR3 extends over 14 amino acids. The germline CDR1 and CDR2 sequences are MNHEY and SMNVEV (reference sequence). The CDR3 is CASSSGTSGFEQYF. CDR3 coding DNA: TGTGCCAGCAGTTCGGGGACTAGCGGGTTCGAGCAGTACTTC.

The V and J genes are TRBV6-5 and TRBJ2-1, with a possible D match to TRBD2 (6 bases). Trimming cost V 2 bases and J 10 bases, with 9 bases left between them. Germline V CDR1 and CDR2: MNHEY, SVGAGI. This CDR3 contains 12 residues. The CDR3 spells CASSYAGYEQFF. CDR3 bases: TGTGCCAGCAGTTACGCGGGATACGAGCAGTTCTTC.

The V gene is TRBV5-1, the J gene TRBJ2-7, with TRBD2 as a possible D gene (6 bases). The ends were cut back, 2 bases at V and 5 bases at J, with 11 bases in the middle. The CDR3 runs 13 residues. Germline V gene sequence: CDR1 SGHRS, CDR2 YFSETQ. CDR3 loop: CASSLVGEDEQYF. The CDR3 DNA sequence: TGCGCCAGCAGCTTAGTCGGGGAGGACGAGCAGTACTTC.

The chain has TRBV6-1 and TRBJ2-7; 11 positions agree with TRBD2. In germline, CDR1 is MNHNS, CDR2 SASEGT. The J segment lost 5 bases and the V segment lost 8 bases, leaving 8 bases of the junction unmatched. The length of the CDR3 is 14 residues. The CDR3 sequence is CASHRTSGYDEQYF. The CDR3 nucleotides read TGTGCCAGCCACAGGACTAGCGGGTATGACGAGCAGTACTTC.

The DNA of the CDR3 is TGCAGTGCTAGTGACTACCGGGACCGAGGCTACGAGCAGTACTTC. Translated, it gives CSASDYRDRGYEQYF. The rearrangement uses TRBV20-1 and TRBJ2-7; D might be TRBD1 or TRBD2, each matching 5 bases. Trimming took off 3 bases at V and 3 bases at J, with 18 bases between the two ends. The CDR3 has 15 amino acids. Germline assignment: CDR1 DFQATT and CDR2 SNEGSKA (reference sequence).

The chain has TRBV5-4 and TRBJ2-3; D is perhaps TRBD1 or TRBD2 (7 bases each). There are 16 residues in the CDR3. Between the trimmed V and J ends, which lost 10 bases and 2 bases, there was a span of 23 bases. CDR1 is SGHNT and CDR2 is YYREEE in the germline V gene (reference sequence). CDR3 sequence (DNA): TGTGCCCCCTCAGGGGGGCCTAGCGGACCCACAGATACGCAGTATTTT. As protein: CAPSGGPSGPTDTQYF.

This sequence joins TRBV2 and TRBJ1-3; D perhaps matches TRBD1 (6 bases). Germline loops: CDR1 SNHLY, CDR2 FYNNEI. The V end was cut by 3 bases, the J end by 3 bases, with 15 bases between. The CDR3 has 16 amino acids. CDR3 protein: CASSEFWGASGNTIYF. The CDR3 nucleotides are TGTGCCAGCAGTGAGTTTTGGGGGGCGAGTGGAAACACCATATATTTT.